These 15 T cell receptor beta chains originate from one sample sequenced in a study of regulatory and conventional T cells in RAG deficiency. Blood CD4+ CD25-low CD127-high conventional T cells supplied the genomic DNA template. Repertoires were generated with immunoSEQ multiplex PCR, while TCRdb's copy carries only in-frame clones and drops some. In the table there are tens of thousands of clones, 90% to 97% of which are singletons. The same specimen was also included in a second study, on regulatory T cells. That paper states: Amplification used 52 TRBV primers and 13 TRBJ primers.

Sequences were obtained from CD25- CD4+ T cells sorted from blood. These receptors were taken from a human donor in good health.

The chain carries TRBV27 and TRBJ2-3, with 13 bases fitting TRBD2. Looked up from germline, CDR1 is MNHEY and CDR2 is SMNVEV (reference sequence). Unmatched junction bases numbered 15, after V lost 4 bases and J lost 2 bases. There are 20 residues in the CDR3. In DNA form, the CDR3 reads TGTGCCAGCAGTTCCCAAAGACTAGCGGGGGGCCCCTATACCACAGATACGCAGTATTTT. It yields the protein CASSSQRLAGGPYTTDTQYF.

V usage is TRBV9 and J usage is TRBJ2-5, with 8 positions matching TRBD2. Germline loops: CDR1 SGDLS, CDR2 YYNGEE. The CDR3 is 15 residues long. V lost 1 base to trimming and J lost 5 bases; unmatched junction nucleotides: 7. The CDR3 nucleotides read TGTGCCAGCAGCGTATTAACGGGGGGGCATGAGACCCAGTACTTC. Translating it yields CASSVLTGGHETQYF. Complete variable domain (other parts from reference TRBV9 and TRBJ2-5): DSGVTQTPKHLITATGQRVTLRCSPRSGDLSVYWYQQSLDQGLQFLIQYYNGEERAKGNILERFSAQQFPDLHSELNLSSLELGDSALYFCASSVLTGGHETQYFGPGTRLLVL.

The rearrangement uses TRBV18 and TRBJ2-3, with 8 positions matching TRBD2. Germline-derived CDR1 and CDR2 are KGHSH and LQKENI. The CDR3 spans 17 residues. V dropped 3 bases and J dropped 2; count of bases not matched to a gene: 10. DNA for the CDR3: TGTGCCAGCTCACCTGCGGGGGGACTCCAACTCACAGATACGCAGTATTTT. Translating gives CASSPAGGLQLTDTQYF.

The chain employs TRBV30 and TRBJ1-1, with D tentatively TRBD1 (5 bases). Trimming shortened V by 4 bases and J by 1 base, and 13 bases separated the two germline ends. The germline gives CDR1 GTSNPN, CDR2 SVGIG (reference sequence). The CDR3 extends over 14 amino acids. The CDR3 DNA reads TGTGCCTGGAAAAGGGGTAGTGAGAACACTGAAGCTTTCTTT. Protein: CAWKRGSENTEAFF.

The CDR3 sequence: CASSEGHVGGGVEQYF. Here the CDR3 DNA reads TGCGCCAGCAGCGAGGGGCATGTGGGGGGTGGTGTCGAGCAGTACTTC. The chain combines TRBV5-1 with TRBJ2-7; possibly TRBD2 for D (6 bases). From germline, CDR1 is SGHRS and CDR2 YFSETQ. Trimming took 4 bases from V and 6 from J, leaving 23 bases between them. The CDR3 length is 16 residues.

Remarks on this clone: Other DNA sequences from this sample encode an identical CDR3 as well. The chain joins TRBV7-3 to TRBJ2-1, with TRBD2 matching over 7 bases. V trimming: 5 bases; J trimming: 0 bases; junction bases outside the gene matches: 4. This CDR3 spans 15 amino acids. CDR1 is SGHTA and CDR2 is FQGTGA in the germline V gene. In DNA form, the CDR3 reads TGTGCCAGCAGCCCTAGCGGAAGCTCCTACAATGAGCAGTTCTTC. Its translation: CASSPSGSSYNEQFF.

The chain has TRBV29-1 and TRBJ1-1; D not resolved. V was shortened by 6 bases and J by 4 bases, with 9 bases between the two germline ends. This CDR3 region has 11 residues. Germline V gene lookup returns CDR1 SQVTM and CDR2 ANQGSEA. DNA for the CDR3: TGCAGCGTAGAGGGTCGCACTGAAGCTTTCTTT. Translated, it gives CSVEGRTEAFF.

The CDR3 nucleotides read TGTGCCAGCTCACGAAATATATGGGACAGTTCGGATGGCTACACCTTC. Translating it yields CASSRNIWDSSDGYTF. The chain couples TRBV18 to TRBJ1-2, with 7 bases identical to TRBD1. CDR1 is KGHSH and CDR2 is LQKENI in the germline V gene. J lost 6 bases, V lost 4 bases, and 14 bases had no gene match. The CDR3 is 16 amino acids.

The chain has TRBV19 and TRBJ2-3; TRBD2 matches 8 bases. Germline V gene data show CDR1 as LNHDA and CDR2 as SQIVND (reference sequence). This CDR3 is 15 amino acids long. V dropped 3 bases and J dropped 2; count of bases not matched to a gene: 4. The chain's CDR3 is CASSISSGITDTQYF. The DNA of the CDR3 is TGTGCCAGTAGTATCAGTAGCGGGATCACAGATACGCAGTATTTT.

CDR3 DNA sequence: TGTGCCAGCAGCCTCAGACATAGACAGGCCTCCCTATCCTACAATGAGCAGTTCTTC. Its protein is CASSLRHRQASLSYNEQFF. The chain links TRBV9 to TRBJ2-1; a possible D gene is TRBD1 (6 bases). CDR3 length: 19 amino acids. V shed 4 bases and J shed 1 base, with 24 bases lying between them. CDR1 is SGDLS and CDR2 is YYNGEE in the germline V gene.

V gene TRBV9 combines with J gene TRBJ2-3, with 11 positions matching TRBD2. V shed 2 bases, J shed 3 bases, and the junction held 2 bases outside the gene matches. The CDR3 runs 15 residues. Germline V gene sequence: CDR1 SGDLS, CDR2 YYNGEE. Here the CDR3 reads CASSVTSGGTDTQYF. The CDR3 DNA follows: TGTGCCAGCAGCGTCACTAGCGGGGGTACAGATACGCAGTATTTT.

This chain connects TRBV30 to TRBJ1-3; the match to TRBD1 covers 8 bases. V lost 4 bases to trimming and J lost 3 bases; unmatched junction nucleotides: 2. This CDR3 spans 13 amino acids. Germline loops: CDR1 GTSNPN, CDR2 SVGIG (reference sequence). Here the CDR3 reads CAWMTGVGNTIYF. For the CDR3, the DNA is TGTGCCTGGATGACAGGGGTTGGAAACACCATATATTTT.

The chain is built from TRBV5-1 and TRBJ1-4; D gene uncertain. This CDR3 spans 15 amino acids. CDR1 and CDR2 (germline): SGHRS, YFSETQ. V was clipped by 5 bases and J by 0 bases, with 11 bases between them. The CDR3 loop is CASRSTVATNEKLFF. The CDR3 nucleotides read TGCGCCAGCAGGAGTACGGTGGCAACTAATGAAAAACTGTTTTTT.

The J gene is TRBJ1-2, the V gene TRBV7-2; TRBD1 aligns across 9 bases. Germline V gives CDR1 SGHTA, CDR2 FQGNSA. The CDR3 is made up of 14 amino acids. V lost 4 bases, J lost 7 bases, and 7 bases stayed unmatched. CDR3 in amino acids: CASSSQQGALGYTF. Written as DNA, the CDR3 is TGTGCCAGCAGCTCACAACAGGGGGCGCTTGGCTACACCTTC.

The J gene is TRBJ1-1, the V gene TRBV5-1; D not resolved. There are 15 residues in the CDR3. V lost 0 bases and J lost 0, with 9 bases in between. The germline V gene has CDR1 SGHRS and CDR2 YFSETQ. CDR3: CASSLDSTMNTEAFF. CDR3 DNA sequence: TGCGCCAGCAGCTTGGATAGCACAATGAACACTGAAGCTTTCTTT.